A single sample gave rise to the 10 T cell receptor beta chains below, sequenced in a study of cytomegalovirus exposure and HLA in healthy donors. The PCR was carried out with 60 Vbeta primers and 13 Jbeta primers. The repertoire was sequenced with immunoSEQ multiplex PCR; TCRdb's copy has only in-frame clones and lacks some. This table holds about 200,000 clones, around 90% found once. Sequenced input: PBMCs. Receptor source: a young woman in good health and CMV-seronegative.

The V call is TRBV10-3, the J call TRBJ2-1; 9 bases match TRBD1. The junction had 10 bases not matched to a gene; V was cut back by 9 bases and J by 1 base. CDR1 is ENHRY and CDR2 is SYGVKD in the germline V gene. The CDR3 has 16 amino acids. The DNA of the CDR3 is TGTGCCATACAAGGTGAGGGACAGGGTTCCTACAATGAGCAGTTCTTC. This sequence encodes CAIQGEGQGSYNEQFF.

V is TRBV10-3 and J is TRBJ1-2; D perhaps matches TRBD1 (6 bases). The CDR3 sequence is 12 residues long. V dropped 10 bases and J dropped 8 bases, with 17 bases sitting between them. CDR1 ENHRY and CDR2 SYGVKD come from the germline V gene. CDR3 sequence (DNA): TGTGCCACCCTGCCGGGGGGCGGGGGCTACACCTTC. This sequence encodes CATLPGGGGYTF.

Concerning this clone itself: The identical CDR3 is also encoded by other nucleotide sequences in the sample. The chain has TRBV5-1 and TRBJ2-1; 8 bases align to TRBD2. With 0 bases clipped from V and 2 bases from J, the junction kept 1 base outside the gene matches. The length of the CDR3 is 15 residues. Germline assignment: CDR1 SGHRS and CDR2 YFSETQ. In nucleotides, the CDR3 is TGCGCCAGCAGCTTGGCGGGGGGGGCCTACAATGAGCAGTTCTTC. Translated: CASSLAGGAYNEQFF.

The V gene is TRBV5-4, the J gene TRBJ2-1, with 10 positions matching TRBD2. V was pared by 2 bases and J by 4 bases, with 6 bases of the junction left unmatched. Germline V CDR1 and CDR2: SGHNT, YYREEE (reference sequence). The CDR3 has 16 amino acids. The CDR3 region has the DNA TGTGCCAGCAGCTTAGCTAGCGGGGGCCTGTACAATGAGCAGTTCTTC. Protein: CASSLASGGLYNEQFF.

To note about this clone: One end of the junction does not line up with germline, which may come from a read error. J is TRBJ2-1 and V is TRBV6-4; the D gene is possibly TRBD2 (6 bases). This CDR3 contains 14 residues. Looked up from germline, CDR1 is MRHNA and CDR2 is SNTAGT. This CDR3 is CASSDGGKYNEQLF. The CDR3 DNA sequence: TGTGCCAGCAGTGACGGCGGGAAATACAATGAGCAGCTCTTC.

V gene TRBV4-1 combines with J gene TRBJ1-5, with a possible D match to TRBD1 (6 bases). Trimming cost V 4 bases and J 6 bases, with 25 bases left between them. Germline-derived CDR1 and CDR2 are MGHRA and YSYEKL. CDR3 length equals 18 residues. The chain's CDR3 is CASSRTPREQGGSQPQHF. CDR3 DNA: TGCGCCAGCAGCCGCACCCCCAGGGAACAGGGCGGGAGTCAGCCCCAGCATTTT.

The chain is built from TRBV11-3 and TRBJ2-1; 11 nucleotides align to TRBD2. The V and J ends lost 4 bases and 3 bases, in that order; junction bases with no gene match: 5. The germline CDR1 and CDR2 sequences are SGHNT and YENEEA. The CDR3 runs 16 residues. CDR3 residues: CASSSDGTSGYNEQFF. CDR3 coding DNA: TGTGCCAGCAGCTCGGACGGGACTAGCGGCTACAATGAGCAGTTCTTC. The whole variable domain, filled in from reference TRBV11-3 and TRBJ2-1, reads EAGVVQSPRYKIIEKKQPVAFWCNPISGHNTLYWYLQNLGQGPELLIRYENEEAVDDSQLPKDRFSAERLKGVDSTLKIQPAELGDSAVYLCASSSDGTSGYNEQFFGPGTRLTVL.

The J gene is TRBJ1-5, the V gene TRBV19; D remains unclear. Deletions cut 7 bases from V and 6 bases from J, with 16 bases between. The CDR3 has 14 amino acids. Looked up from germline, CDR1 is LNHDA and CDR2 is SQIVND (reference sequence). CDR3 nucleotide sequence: TGTGCCAGTAAGGTCGCCGGGGTCAGTCAGCCCCAGCATTTT. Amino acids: CASKVAGVSQPQHF.

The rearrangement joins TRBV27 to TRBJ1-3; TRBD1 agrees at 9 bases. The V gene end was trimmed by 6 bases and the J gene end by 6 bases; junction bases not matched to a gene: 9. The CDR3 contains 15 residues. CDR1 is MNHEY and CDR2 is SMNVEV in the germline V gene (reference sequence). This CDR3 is CASRGDRAGENTIYF. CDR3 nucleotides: TGTGCCAGCAGGGGGGACAGGGCCGGCGAAAACACCATATATTTT.

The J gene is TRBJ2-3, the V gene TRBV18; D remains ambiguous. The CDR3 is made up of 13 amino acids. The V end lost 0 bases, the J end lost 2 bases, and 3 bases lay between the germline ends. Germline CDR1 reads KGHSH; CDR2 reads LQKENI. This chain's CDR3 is CASSPPNTDTQYF. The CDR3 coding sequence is TGTGCCAGCTCACCACCTAACACAGATACGCAGTATTTT.